This TCR beta chain is drawn from a study of PD-1 blockade in classical Hodgkin lymphoma. Study as a whole: The study gave patients nivolumab 3 mg/kg intravenously every 2 weeks.

This table comes from immunoSEQ multiplex PCR, and its TCRdb copy is limited to in-frame clones, with some not included. The sample has approximately 99,000 clones, roughly nine tenths seen once. Whole-study findings and limits: With CD4+ cells, TCR diversity rose significantly by C4D1, but not with CD8+ cells.

About this clone: What it binds is unknown.

Autologous stem cell transplantation was followed by relapse in every patient, and brentuximab vedotin exposure varied. The CDR3 length is 13 residues. Per the germline V gene, CDR1 is SGDLS and CDR2 is YYNGEE. V dropped 7 bases and J dropped 7; count of bases not matched to a gene: 6. The genes are TRBV9 and TRBJ1-4; 8 nucleotides align to TRBD1. The sequence was obtained from a human donor with classical Hodgkin lymphoma. The sequenced sample was peripheral blood mononuclear cells (PBMCs), obtained before the second cycle of nivolumab. The CDR3 reads CASSQGDAEKLFF. The DNA for the CDR3 is TGTGCCAGCTCACAGGGGGATGCTGAAAAACTGTTTTTT.